The TCR beta chain described here comes from a study of CD8+ T cells in alopecia areata. RNA, once extracted, was reverse transcribed into cDNA for use as the sequencing template. Some clones are missing from TCRdb's copy, which holds only in-frame ones; the method was immunoSEQ multiplex PCR. The data hold 190,000 or so clones, with 60% to 70% observed a single time. Germline loops: CDR1 ENHRY, CDR2 SYGVKD. V was clipped by 6 bases and J by 8 bases, with 10 bases between them. The CDR3 loop spans 11 amino acids. This clone was recorded once. Its antigen is still unknown. Study observations and caveats: Among the top 100, expanded CD8+ clones were significantly decreased by tofacitinib, as was scalp clonality.

Noted treatment: oral pan-JAK inhibitor, 5-10 mg twice daily. Individuals with alopecia areata gave both lesional scalp punch biopsies and peripheral blood for collection. The chain has TRBV10-3 and TRBJ1-1, with a weak D call TRBD1 (5 bases). This TCR derives from a human donor with alopecia areata. The sample was CD4+ T cells sorted from blood, taken at week 4, from a patient treated with tofacitinib. CDR3 amino acids: CAIRTRGEAFF. CDR3 nucleotides: TGTGCCATCAGAACAAGGGGAGAAGCTTTCTTT.